Listed here are 7 T cell receptor beta chains from one sample, sequenced in a study of T cells in Graves' hyperthyroidism and ophthalmopathy. RNA transcripts provided the source from which TCR beta CDR3 regions were amplified. HTBI primers were used for first-round RT-PCR of the TCR CDR3. A single record per CDR3 protein comes from TCRdb applying MiXCR to the multiplex PCR reads. The sample shows 400,000 or so distinct CDR3 sequences, 11% to 15% of them seen only once. The sequencing input was blood. Source of these receptors: a man aged 45-65 years with Graves' ophthalmopathy.

This clonotype came up a few times. This CDR3 reads CAISQTLYEQYF. The CDR3 coding sequence is TGTGCCATCAGTCAGACGCTCTACGAGCAGTACTTC. The V and J genes are TRBV10-3 and TRBJ2-7; D gene uncertain. Trimming took 5 bases from V and 3 from J, leaving 8 bases between them. The CDR3 extends over 12 amino acids. CDR1 and CDR2 (germline): ENHRY, SYGVKD.

This clonotype was seen a handful of times. V usage is TRBV5-1 and J usage is TRBJ1-4, with D maybe TRBD1 (5 bases). V was shortened by 0 bases and J by 3 bases, with 9 bases between the two germline ends. The length of the CDR3 is 15 residues. Germline CDR1 is SGHRS and CDR2 is YFSETQ. This CDR3 reads CASSLEAGSNEKLFF. In DNA, the CDR3 is TGCGCCAGCAGCTTGGAGGCAGGGTCTAATGAAAAACTGTTTTTT.

The table lists this clonotype with many counts. This sequence joins TRBV28 and TRBJ1-1; 9 bases are a match to TRBD1. Germline V gene sequence: CDR1 MDHEN, CDR2 SYDVKM. The CDR3 is made up of 15 amino acids. V shed 4 bases, J shed 1 base, and the junction held 4 bases outside the gene matches. In DNA, the CDR3 is TGTGCCAGCAGTTCCTGGGGACAGGGGAACACTGAAGCTTTCTTT. This encodes CASSSWGQGNTEAFF.

J is TRBJ2-2 and V is TRBV12-3 or TRBV12-4; 10 bases are a match to TRBD2. The CDR3 sequence is 17 residues long. After removal of 7 bases from V and 7 bases from J, the junction contained 15 bases not matched to a gene. CDR3 coding DNA: TGTGCCAGCATCAAAGATGGGCTAGCGGGAGCCGGCGGGGAGCTGTTTTTT. Translating it yields CASIKDGLAGAGGELFF.

The chain combines TRBV6-5 with TRBJ2-1; 9 bases are a match to TRBD2. This CDR3 is built from 21 residues. Germline CDR1 is MNHEY and CDR2 is SVGAGI. Unmatched junction bases numbered 25, after V lost 3 bases and J lost 7 bases. The CDR3 spells CASSYQWGRRGLSGRQNEQFF. The CDR3 DNA reads as TGTGCCAGCAGTTATCAATGGGGACGGAGGGGGCTGAGCGGGAGGCAGAATGAGCAGTTCTTC.

This clonotype has just a few counts. This chain joins TRBV20-1 and TRBJ2-7; TRBD2 matches at 13 bases. The V segment lost 6 bases and the J segment 12 bases; nucleotides outside the gene matches: 11. The CDR3 contains 13 residues. Per germline, CDR1 DFQATT and CDR2 SNEGSKA (reference sequence). The CDR3 sequence: CSALPTSGRRLYF. In DNA, the CDR3 is TGCAGTGCCCTTCCGACTAGCGGGAGGAGGCTGTACTTC.

This clonotype was recorded at least ten times. This rearrangement joins TRBV28 to TRBJ1-2; possible D gene TRBD1, 6 bases. Trimming left V 4 bases short and J 1 base short, with 13 bases between. The CDR3 loop spans 15 amino acids. Germline V gives CDR1 MDHEN, CDR2 SYDVKM. CDR3: CASSSWGAGNYGYTF. The CDR3 nucleotides read TGTGCCAGCAGTTCATGGGGGGCGGGTAACTATGGCTACACCTTC.